This T cell receptor beta chain was documented in a study of shared clonotypes between healthy human individuals. Study-wide results and limits: It was anticipated that sequencing depth would influence how many clonotypes donors shared.

Every subset had its genomic DNA shared out evenly among several immunoSEQ plates. Sequencing was performed with immunoSEQ multiplex PCR; in TCRdb, only in-frame clones are kept and a portion is missing. Counted here are fewer than 650,000 clones, around three quarters occurring once; the ten biggest clones make up 12%. CDR1 KGHSH and CDR2 LQKENI come from the germline V gene. V lost 0 bases, J lost 2 bases, and 9 bases stayed unmatched. This CDR3 is built from 17 residues. Donors comprised healthy HIV-negative adults lacking recent acute infections or vaccinations. Unsorted samples drew genomic DNA from tens of millions of PBMCs. Concerning this clone: Its matching antigen is unknown.

The TCR originated in a woman between 40 and 55 years old in good health. Some clones in this sample may be carry-over from other donors' samples. The sequencing input was PBMCs. V and J are TRBV18 and TRBJ1-1; 7 bases line up with TRBD1. CDR3 sequence (DNA): TGTGCCAGCTCACCACCGGTGGGACAGCTCTTCAACACTGAAGCTTTCTTT. This sequence encodes CASSPPVGQLFNTEAFF.